This T cell receptor (beta chain) is drawn from a study of blood T cell repertoires in COVID-19. The repertoire was sequenced with immunoSEQ multiplex PCR; TCRdb's copy has only in-frame clones and lacks some. The sample lists roughly 440,000 clones, approximately 89% occurring once. V lost 4 bases, J lost 2 bases, and 13 bases lay in between. CDR1 is MNHEY, CDR2 SVGAGI, per germline. The CDR3 runs to 15 residues. The chain uses TRBV6-5 and TRBJ2-3, with a tentative D call TRBD2 (5 bases). The receptor's source is a woman aged 45-65 years with COVID-19, enrolled during active disease. Sequenced: peripheral blood. Here the CDR3 reads CASSSTGLATDTQYF. The CDR3 DNA reads TGTGCCAGCAGTTCCACCGGACTCGCCACAGATACGCAGTATTTT.